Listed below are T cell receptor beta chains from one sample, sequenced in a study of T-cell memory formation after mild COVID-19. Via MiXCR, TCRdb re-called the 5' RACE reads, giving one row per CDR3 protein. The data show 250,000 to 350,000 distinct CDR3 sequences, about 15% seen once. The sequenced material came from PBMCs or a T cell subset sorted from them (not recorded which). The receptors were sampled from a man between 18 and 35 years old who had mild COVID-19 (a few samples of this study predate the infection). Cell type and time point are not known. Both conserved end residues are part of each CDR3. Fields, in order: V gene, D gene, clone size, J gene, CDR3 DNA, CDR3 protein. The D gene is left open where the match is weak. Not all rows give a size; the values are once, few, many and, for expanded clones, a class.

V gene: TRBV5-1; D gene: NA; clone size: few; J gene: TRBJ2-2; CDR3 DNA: TGCGCCAGCATCCAGGATTACACCGGGGAGCTGTTTTTT; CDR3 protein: CASIQDYTGELFF
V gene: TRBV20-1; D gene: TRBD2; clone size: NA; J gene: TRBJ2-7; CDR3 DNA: TGCAGTGCTAGCGGGGGGGCTTCGACCTACGAGCAGTACTTC; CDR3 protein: CSASGGASTYEQYF
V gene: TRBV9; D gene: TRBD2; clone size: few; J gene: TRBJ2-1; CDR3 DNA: TGTGCCAGCAGGGATAGCGGGAGCTCCTACAATGAGCAGTTCTTC; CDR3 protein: CASRDSGSSYNEQFF
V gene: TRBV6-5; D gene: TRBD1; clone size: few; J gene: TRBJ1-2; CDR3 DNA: TGTGCCAGCAGTTACTGGAAACAGGGGGCGCCAATCGGCTATGGCTACACCTTC; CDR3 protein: CASSYWKQGAPIGYGYTF
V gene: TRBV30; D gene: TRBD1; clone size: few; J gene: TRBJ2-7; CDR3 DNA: TGTGCCTGGACTGTCGGGACAGGTCTCTACGAGCAGTACTTC; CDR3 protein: CAWTVGTGLYEQYF
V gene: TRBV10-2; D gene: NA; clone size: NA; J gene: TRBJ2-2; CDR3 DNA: TGCGCCAGCAGAAAGACAGACACCGGGGAGCTGTTTTTT; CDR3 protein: CASRKTDTGELFF
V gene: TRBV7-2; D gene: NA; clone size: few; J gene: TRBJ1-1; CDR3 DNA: TGTGCCAGCAGCTTAGCTTTCGGCTGGCGGGCTGAAGCTTTCTTT; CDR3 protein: CASSLAFGWRAEAFF
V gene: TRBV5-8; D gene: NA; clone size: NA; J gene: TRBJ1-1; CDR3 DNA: TGTGCCAGCAGCCAACCTCGAAGGGGGGCACCTGAAGCTTTCTTT; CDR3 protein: CASSQPRRGAPEAFF
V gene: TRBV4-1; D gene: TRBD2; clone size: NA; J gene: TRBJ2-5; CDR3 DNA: TGCGCCAGCAGCCAAGATCGGTCTAGCGGAGAGACCCAGTACTTC; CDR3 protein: CASSQDRSSGETQYF
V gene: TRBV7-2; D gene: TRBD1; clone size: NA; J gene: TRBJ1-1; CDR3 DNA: TGTGCCAGCAGCTACAGGACAGGGACGAACACTGAAGCTTTCTTT; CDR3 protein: CASSYRTGTNTEAFF
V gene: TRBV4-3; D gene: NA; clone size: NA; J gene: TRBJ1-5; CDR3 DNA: TGCGCCAGCAGCCAAATCAGGGGCGGTCAGCCCCAGCATTTT; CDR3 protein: CASSQIRGGQPQHF
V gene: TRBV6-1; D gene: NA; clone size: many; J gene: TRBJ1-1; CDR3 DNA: TGTGCCAGCAGTGACCGGGGGGGGGACACTGAAGCTTTCTTT; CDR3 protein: CASSDRGGDTEAFF
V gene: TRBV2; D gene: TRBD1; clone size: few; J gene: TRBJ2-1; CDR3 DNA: TGTGCCAGCATGAGGACAGGGGGGCCCAATGAGCAGTTCTTC; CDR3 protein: CASMRTGGPNEQFF
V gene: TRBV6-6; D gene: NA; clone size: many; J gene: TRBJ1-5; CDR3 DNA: TGTGCCAGCAGCTTCGAACCCCCAGGGGAAGGACAGCCCCAGCATTTT; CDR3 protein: CASSFEPPGEGQPQHF
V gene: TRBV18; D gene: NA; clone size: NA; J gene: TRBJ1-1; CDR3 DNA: TGTGCCAGCTCAACACTCCAAGGAACTGAAGCTTTCTTT; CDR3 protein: CASSTLQGTEAFF
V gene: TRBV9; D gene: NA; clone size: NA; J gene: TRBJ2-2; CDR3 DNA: TGTGCCAGCAGCGTAGGCATTGGGACTCACACCGGGGAGCTGTTTTTT; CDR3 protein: CASSVGIGTHTGELFF
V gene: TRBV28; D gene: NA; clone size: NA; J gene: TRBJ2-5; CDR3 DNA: TGTGCCAGCAGCCCAGGACCCTGGGAACGGGAGACCCAGTACTTC; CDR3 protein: CASSPGPWERETQYF
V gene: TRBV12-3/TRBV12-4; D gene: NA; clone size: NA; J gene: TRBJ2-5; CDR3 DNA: TGTGCCAGCACCACACCAGGGTACCAAGAGACCCAGTACTTC; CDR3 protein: CASTTPGYQETQYF
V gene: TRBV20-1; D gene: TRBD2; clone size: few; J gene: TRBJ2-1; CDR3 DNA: TGCAGTGCTAGAAATCTAGCGGTGACTACGGGGAATGAGCAGTTCTTC; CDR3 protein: CSARNLAVTTGNEQFF
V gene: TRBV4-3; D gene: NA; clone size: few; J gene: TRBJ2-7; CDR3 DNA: TGCGCCAGCAGTCTTATCGCAGGGGTGAGGGAGCAGTACTTC; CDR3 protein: CASSLIAGVREQYF
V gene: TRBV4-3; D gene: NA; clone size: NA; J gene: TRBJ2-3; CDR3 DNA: TGCGCCAGCAGCCCTGGGATCATCGATACGCAGTATTTT; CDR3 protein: CASSPGIIDTQYF
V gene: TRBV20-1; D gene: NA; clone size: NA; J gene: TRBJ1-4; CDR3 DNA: TGCAGTGCTAAAACAGGGCACAGGGAAAAACTGTTTTTT; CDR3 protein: CSAKTGHREKLFF
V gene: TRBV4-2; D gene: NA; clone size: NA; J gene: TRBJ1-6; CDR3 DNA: TGTGCCAGCAGCCAAGAATATCTTAGTGTGTCACCCCTCCACTTT; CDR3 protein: CASSQEYLSVSPLHF
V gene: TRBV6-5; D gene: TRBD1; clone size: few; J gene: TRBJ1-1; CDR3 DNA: TGTGCCAGCAGTTCCCGGGACAGGGACTTCACGGGGACTGAAGCTTTCTTT; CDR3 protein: CASSSRDRDFTGTEAFF
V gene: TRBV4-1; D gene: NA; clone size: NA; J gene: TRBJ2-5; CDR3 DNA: TGCGCCAGCAGCCAAGAGGGGACCTTAAGCCAGACCCAGTACTTC; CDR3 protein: CASSQEGTLSQTQYF
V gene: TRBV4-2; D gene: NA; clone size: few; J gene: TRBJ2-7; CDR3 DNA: TGTGCCAGCAGCCAAGATTTTCCGGTAACCTACGAGCAGTACTTC; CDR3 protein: CASSQDFPVTYEQYF
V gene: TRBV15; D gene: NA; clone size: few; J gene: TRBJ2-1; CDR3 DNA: TGTGCCACCAGCAGAGTGGAGAAGACCTACAATGAGCAGTTCTTC; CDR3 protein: CATSRVEKTYNEQFF
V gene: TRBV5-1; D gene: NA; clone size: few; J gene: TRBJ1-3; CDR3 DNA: TGCGCCAGCAGCACTACAGGAAACTCTGGAAACACCATATATTTT; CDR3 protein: CASSTTGNSGNTIYF
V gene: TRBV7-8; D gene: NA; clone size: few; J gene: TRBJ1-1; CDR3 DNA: TGTGCCAGCAGCTTAGTTCTGACTGAAGCTTTCTTT; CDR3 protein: CASSLVLTEAFF
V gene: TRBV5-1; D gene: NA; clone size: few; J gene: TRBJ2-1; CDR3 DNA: TGCGCCAGCAGCCCAACAGATTACAATGAGCAGTTCTTC; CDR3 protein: CASSPTDYNEQFF
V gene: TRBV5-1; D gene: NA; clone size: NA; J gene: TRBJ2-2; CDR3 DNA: TGCGCCAGCAGCCTGGACGGGGGGCAGAACACCGGGGAGCTGTTTTTT; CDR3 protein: CASSLDGGQNTGELFF
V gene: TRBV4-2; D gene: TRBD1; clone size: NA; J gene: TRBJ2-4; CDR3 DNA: TGTGCCAGCAGCCAAGAGGAAGGGACAGTAAATTTCCAGTACTTC; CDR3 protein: CASSQEEGTVNFQYF
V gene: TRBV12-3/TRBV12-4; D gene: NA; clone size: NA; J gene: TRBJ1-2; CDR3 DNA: TGTGCCAGCAGTTTTTTCGGGGTGGCAGACTATGGCTACACCTTC; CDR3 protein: CASSFFGVADYGYTF
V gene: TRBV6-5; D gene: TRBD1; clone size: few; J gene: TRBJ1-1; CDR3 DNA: TGTGCCAGCAGTGCCGGGCCAGGGGGCACTGAAGCTTTCTTT; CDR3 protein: CASSAGPGGTEAFF
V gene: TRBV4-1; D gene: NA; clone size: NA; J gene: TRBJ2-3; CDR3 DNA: TGCGCCAGCAGCCAAGGTTGGGGGGTATCTAGCACAGATACGCAGTATTTT; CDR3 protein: CASSQGWGVSSTDTQYF
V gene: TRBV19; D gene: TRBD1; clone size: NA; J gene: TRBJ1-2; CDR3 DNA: TGTGCCAGTAGTTTCGCCGGGACAGGTTATGGCTACACCTTC; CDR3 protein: CASSFAGTGYGYTF
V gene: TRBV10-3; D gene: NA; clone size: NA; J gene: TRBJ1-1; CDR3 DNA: TGTGCCACCGCTATGAACACTGAAGCTTTCTTT; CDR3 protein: CATAMNTEAFF
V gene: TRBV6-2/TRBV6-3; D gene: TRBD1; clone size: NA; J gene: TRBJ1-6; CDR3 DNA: TGTGCCAGCACCCACGAGTACAGGGGGAATTCACCCCTCCACTTT; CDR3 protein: CASTHEYRGNSPLHF
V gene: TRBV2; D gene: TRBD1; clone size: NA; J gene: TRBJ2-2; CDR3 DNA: TGTGCCAGCATCCTGGGGACAGGGGGTGACGGGGAGCTGTTTTTT; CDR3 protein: CASILGTGGDGELFF
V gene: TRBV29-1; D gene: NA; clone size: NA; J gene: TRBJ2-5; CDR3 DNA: TGCAGCGTTGAAGGGTTAGGGGGGCTGGAGACCCAGTACTTC; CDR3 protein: CSVEGLGGLETQYF
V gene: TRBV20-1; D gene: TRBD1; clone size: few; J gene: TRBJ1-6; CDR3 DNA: TGCAGTGCACCTCAGACAGGGATAAATTCACCCCTCCACTTT; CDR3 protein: CSAPQTGINSPLHF
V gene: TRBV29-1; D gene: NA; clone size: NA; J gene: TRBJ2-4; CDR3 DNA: TGCAGCGTTTCAGGGGTCGGAAACATTCAGTACTTC; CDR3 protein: CSVSGVGNIQYF
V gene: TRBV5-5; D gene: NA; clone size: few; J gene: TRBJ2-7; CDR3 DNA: TGTGCCAGCAGCTTGGTACCAGGCGATTCCTACGAGCAGTACTTC; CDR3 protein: CASSLVPGDSYEQYF
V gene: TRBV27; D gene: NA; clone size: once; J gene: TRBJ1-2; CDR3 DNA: TGTGCCAGCAGTTTATCGGAGGATTACTATGGCTACACCTTC; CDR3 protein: CASSLSEDYYGYTF
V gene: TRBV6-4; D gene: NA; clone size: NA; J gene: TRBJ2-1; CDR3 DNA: TGTGCCAGCAGTGATGGGCAGGGGGGCTACAATGAGCAGTTCTTC; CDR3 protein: CASSDGQGGYNEQFF
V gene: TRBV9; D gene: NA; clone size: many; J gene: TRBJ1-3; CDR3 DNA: TGTGCCAGCAGCCCATTCGAGGGGAGCTCTGGAAACACCATATATTTT; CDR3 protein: CASSPFEGSSGNTIYF
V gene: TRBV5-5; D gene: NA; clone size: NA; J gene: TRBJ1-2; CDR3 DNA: TGTGCCAGCAGCCGGGATGTTGATGGCTACACCTTC; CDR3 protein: CASSRDVDGYTF